This T cell receptor (beta chain) stems from a study of STAT5B mutations in CD4+ large granular lymphocyte leukemia. TCRdb's table, derived via immunoSEQ multiplex PCR, lists solely in-frame clones and lacks some. The sample consists of around 33,000 clones, approximately 80% of them appearing once. The clonotype originates from a human donor in good health. Sequencing used CD4+ T cells from blood buffy coats.

The CDR3 loop is CASSFAIVPGELFF. The CDR3 DNA follows: TGCGCCAGCAGCTTCGCAATAGTCCCCGGGGAGCTGTTTTTT. The J gene is TRBJ2-2, the V gene TRBV5-1; D is ambiguous. This CDR3 region has 14 residues. V lost 2 bases and J lost 6, with 11 bases in between. The germline V gene encodes CDR1 SGHRS and CDR2 YFSETQ.